This T cell receptor (beta chain) stems from a study of T-cell reconstitution after alpha-beta-depleted transplantation in children. Molecular barcoding with unique molecular identifiers was used for the TCRbeta library. TCRdb re-analysed the PCR reads in MiXCR, keeping a single row per CDR3 protein. This table has hundreds of thousands of distinct CDR3 sequences, 15% to 20% appearing once. The CDR3 sequence is 16 residues long. The V and J ends lost 4 bases and 6 bases, in that order; junction bases with no gene match: 4. From germline, CDR1 is SGHAT and CDR2 FQNNGV. The receptor was isolated from a human donor who donated a stem cell graft to a child with acute myeloid leukemia. This chain connects TRBV11-2 to TRBJ2-2; TRBD2 matches 14 bases. The sequencing here drew on PBMCs from the stem cell graft donor, taken from the stem cell graft. DNA for the CDR3: TGTGCCAGCAGCTCACGACTAGCGGGGGGGCCCGGGGAGCTGTTTTTT. Translated: CASSSRLAGGPGELFF.